The present TCR beta chain was sequenced within a study of shared clonotypes between healthy human individuals. Trimming pared 7 bases from V and 10 bases from J, leaving 11 bases between. Per the germline V gene, CDR1 is MNHNY and CDR2 is SVGAGI (reference sequence). The CDR3 contains 11 residues. CD45RO+ cells went into CD8 memory alongside CCR7-negative CD45RA+ TemRA cells. Several immunoSEQ plates held equal portions of the genomic DNA taken from each subset. The table came from immunoSEQ multiplex PCR; TCRdb's copy has only in-frame clones and leaves some out. The table includes about 380,000 clones, 90% to 98% detected once. About this clone itself: Its specificity is not known.

Findings and limits, study-wide: Non-shared clonotypes had lower generation probabilities than clonotypes shared by all four sorted-subset donors.

This TCR was recovered from a young man in good health. The chain recombines TRBV6-6 with TRBJ2-1; D unclear. The source material was memory CD8+ T cells sorted from blood. Subset here: CD45RO+ cells pooled with CCR7-negative TemRA cells. CDR3 nucleotide sequence: TGTGCCAGCACCAACGAAGGGGAGCAGTTCTTC. Protein product: CASTNEGEQFF.